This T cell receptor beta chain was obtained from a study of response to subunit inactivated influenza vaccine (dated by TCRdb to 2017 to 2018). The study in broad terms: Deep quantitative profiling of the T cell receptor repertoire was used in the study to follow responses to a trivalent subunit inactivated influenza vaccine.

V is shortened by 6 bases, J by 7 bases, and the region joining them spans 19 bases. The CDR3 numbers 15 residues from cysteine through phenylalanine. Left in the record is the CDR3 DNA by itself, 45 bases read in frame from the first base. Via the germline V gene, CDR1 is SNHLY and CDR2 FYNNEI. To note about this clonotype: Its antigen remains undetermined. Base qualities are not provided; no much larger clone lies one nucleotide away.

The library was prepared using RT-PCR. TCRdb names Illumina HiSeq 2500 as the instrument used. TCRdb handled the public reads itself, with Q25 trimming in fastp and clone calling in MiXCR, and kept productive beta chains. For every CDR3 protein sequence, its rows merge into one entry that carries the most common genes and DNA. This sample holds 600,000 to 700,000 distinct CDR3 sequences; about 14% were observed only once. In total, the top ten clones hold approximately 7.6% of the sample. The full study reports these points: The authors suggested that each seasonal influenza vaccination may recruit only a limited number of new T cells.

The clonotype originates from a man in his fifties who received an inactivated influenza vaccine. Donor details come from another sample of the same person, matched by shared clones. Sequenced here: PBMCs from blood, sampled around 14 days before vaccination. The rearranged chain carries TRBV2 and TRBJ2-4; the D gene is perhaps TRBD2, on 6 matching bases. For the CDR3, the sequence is CASRLSGRIFNIQYF. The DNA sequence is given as TGTGCCAGCAGACTGTCAGGGAGGATTTTTAACATTCAGTACTTC.